This T cell receptor beta chain stems from a study of shared clonotypes between healthy human individuals. Sequenced by immunoSEQ multiplex PCR; TCRdb stores in-frame clones only, minus some. The data show about 490,000 clones, 76% seen once. The TCR was taken from a middle-aged woman in good health. Some clones in this sample may be carry-over from other donors' samples. The sample consisted of PBMCs.

The CDR3 reads CASSFPGDTEAFF. The CDR3 DNA is TGTGCCAGCTCATTTCCAGGGGACACTGAAGCTTTCTTT. The chain joins TRBV18 to TRBJ1-1, with a possible D match to TRBD1 (6 bases). CDR1 is KGHSH, CDR2 LQKENI, per germline. The germline V and J ends were trimmed by 5 bases and 3 bases, with 10 bases remaining between them. This CDR3 is 13 amino acids long.